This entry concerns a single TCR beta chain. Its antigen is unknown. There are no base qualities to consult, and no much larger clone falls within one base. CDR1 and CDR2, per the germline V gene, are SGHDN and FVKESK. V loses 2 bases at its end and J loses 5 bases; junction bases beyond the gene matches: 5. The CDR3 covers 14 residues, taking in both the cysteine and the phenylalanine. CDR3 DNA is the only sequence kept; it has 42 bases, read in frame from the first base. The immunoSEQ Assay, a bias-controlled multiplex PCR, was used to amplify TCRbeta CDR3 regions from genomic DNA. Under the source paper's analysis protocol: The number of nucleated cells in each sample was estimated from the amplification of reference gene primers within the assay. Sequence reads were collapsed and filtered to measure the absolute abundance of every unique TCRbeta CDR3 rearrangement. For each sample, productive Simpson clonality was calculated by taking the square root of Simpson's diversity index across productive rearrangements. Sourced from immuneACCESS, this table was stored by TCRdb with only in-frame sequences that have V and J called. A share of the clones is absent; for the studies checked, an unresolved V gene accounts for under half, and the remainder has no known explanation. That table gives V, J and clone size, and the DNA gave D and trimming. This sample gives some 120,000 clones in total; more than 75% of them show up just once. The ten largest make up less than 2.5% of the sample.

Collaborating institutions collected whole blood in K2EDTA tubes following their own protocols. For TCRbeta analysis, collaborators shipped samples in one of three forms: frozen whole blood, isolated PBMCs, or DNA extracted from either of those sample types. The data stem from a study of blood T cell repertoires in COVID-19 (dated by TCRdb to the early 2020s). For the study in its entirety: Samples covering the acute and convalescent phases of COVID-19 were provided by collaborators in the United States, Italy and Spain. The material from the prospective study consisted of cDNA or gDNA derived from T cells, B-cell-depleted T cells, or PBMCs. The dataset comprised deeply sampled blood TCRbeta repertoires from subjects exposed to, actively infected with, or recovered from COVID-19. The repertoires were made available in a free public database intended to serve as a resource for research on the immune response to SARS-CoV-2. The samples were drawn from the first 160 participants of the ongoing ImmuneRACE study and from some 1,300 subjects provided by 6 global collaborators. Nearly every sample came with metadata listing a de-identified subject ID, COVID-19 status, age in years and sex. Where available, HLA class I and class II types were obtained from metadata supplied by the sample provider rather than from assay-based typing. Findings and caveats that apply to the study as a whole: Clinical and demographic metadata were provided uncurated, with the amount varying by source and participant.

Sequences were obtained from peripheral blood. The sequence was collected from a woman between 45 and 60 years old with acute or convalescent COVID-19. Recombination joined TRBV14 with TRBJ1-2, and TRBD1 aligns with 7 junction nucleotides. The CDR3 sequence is CASSQRGQPYGYTF. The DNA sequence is TGTGCCAGCAGCCAACGGGGACAGCCTTATGGCTACACCTTC.